This TCR beta chain appears in the sequencing data of a study of CD8 T cells in ankylosing spondylitis. The CDR3 has 14 amino acids. V shed 3 bases and J 2 bases; nucleotides not matched to a gene: 3. CDR1 SEHNR and CDR2 FQNEAQ come from the germline V gene (reference sequence). Study conclusions and caveats: What seemed typical of ankylosing spondylitis blood was a TCR beta motif built from roughly 8 highly homologous variants.

Points on this clonotype: The antigen remains unidentified.

Quantitative barcoded 5'-RACE was used to prepare TCR beta libraries. MiXCR was run by TCRdb on the 5' RACE reads, yielding one entry per CDR3 protein. This table holds 250,000 to 350,000 distinct CDR3 sequences, roughly 20% found once. The V and J genes are TRBV7-9 and TRBJ2-5; TRBD2 matches 7 bases. Sequencing used blood, either unsorted or a sorted T cell fraction (not recorded which). The receptor was derived from a female donor with ankylosing spondylitis or in good health (not recorded which). The CDR3 DNA reads TGTGCCAGCAGCTTTTACGGGGGGCAAGAGACCCAGTACTTC. The encoded protein is CASSFYGGQETQYF.